This T cell receptor (beta chain) was recorded in a study of cytomegalovirus exposure and HLA in healthy donors. At the level of the study: The roughly 130 validation repertoires were reported in a later analysis to have been generated on the same platform as the approximately 700 first-cohort repertoires. Study-wide results and caveats: In vitro assays verified that three CMV-associated chains recognized CMV antigens specifically. Rarity marked most TCR sequences, yet some public TCRs occurred in many donors.

The CDR3 runs 15 residues. Germline V gene data show CDR1 as KGHSH and CDR2 as LQKENI. With V trimmed by 1 base and J by 0 bases, 1 base remained unmatched. Libraries were prepared by immunoSEQ multiplex PCR; TCRdb keeps only in-frame clonotypes and omits some of them. The sample lists under 140,000 clones, around 90% occurring once. As for this clone: No antigen is known for it.

Sequencing used PBMCs. This TCR was sampled from a young woman in good health and CMV-seronegative. V usage is TRBV18 and J usage is TRBJ2-7, with TRBD1 matching over 9 bases. This CDR3 reads CASSPRDRVSYEQYF. The CDR3 DNA reads TGTGCCAGCTCACCACGGGACAGGGTCTCCTACGAGCAGTACTTC.